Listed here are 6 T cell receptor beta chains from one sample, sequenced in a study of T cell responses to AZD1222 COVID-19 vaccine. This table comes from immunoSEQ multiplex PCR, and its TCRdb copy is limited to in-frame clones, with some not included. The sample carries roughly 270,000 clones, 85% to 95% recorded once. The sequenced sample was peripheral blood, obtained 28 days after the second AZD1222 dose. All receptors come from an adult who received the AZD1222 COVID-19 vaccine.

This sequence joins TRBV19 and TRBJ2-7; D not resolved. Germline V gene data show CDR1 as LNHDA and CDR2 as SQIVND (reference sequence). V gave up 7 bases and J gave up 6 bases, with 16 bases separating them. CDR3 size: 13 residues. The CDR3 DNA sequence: TGTGCCAGTAATTTGGCCGGGCGTGGCGAGCAGTACTTC. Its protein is CASNLAGRGEQYF.

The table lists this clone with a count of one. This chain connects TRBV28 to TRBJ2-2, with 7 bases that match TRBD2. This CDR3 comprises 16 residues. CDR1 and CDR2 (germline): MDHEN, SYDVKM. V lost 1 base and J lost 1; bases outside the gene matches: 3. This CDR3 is CASSLSPSGNTGELFF. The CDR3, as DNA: TGTGCCAGCAGTTTATCTCCTAGCGGGAACACCGGGGAGCTGTTTTTT.

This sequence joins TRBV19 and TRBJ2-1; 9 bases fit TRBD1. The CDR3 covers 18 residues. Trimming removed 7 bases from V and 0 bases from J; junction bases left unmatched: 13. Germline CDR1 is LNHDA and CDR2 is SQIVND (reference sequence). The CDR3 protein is CASTGGQGVPSSYNEQFF. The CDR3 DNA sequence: TGTGCCAGTACTGGGGGACAGGGCGTACCCAGCTCCTACAATGAGCAGTTCTTC.

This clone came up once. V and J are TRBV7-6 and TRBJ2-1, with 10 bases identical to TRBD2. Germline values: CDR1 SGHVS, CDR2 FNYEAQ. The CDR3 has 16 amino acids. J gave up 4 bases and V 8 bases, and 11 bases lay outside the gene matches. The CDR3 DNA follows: TGTGCCAGCTCTATTTTAGCGGGAGGAGGGTACAATGAGCAGTTCTTC. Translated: CASSILAGGGYNEQFF. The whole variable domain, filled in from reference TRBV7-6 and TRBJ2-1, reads GAGVSQSPRYKVTKRGQDVALRCDPISGHVSLYWYRQALGQGPEFLTYFNYEAQQDKSGLPNDRFSAERPEGSISTLTIQRTEQRDSAMYRCASSILAGGGYNEQFFGPGTRLTVL.

The CDR3: CSYRQGAPEAFF. The CDR3 DNA follows: TGCAGTTACCGACAGGGGGCCCCTGAAGCTTTCTTT. The V gene is TRBV29-1, the J gene TRBJ1-1; 10 bases are a match to TRBD1. This CDR3 has 12 residues. CDR1 is SQVTM and CDR2 is ANQGSEA in the germline V gene.

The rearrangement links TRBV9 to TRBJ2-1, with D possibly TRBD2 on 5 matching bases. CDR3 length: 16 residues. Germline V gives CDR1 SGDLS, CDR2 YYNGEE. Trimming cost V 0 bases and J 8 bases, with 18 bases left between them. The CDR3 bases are TGTGCCAGCAGCGTAGGGGTGGGAGATGGGGTGGATGAGCAGTTCTTC. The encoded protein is CASSVGVGDGVDEQFF.